The source of this T cell receptor (beta chain) is a study of blood T cell repertoires in COVID-19. Per germline, CDR1 SGHTA and CDR2 FQGNSA. The length of the CDR3 is 14 residues. J lost 6 bases, V lost 1 base, and 1 base had no gene match. Methods used by the authors: The assay estimated nucleated cells by amplifying reference gene primers. The repertoire was sequenced with immunoSEQ multiplex PCR; TCRdb's copy has only in-frame clones and lacks some. V and J calls plus clone size are reproduced from that table; the DNA served to infer D and trimming. The sample has around 150,000 clones; under 80% are singletons.

The source of this sequence is a man aged 70 or older with acute or convalescent COVID-19. Sequenced material: peripheral blood. This chain uses TRBV7-2 with TRBJ2-3; 10 bases fit TRBD2. In DNA, the CDR3 is TGTGCCAGCAGCTTAGGGACTAGCGGCGATACGCAGTATTTT. Translation: CASSLGTSGDTQYF. Variable domain in full (rest from reference TRBV7-2 and TRBJ2-3): GAGVSQSPSNKVTEKGKDVELRCDPISGHTALYWYRQSLGQGLEFLIYFQGNSAPDKSGLPSDRFSAERTGGSVSTLTIQRTQQEDSAVYLCASSLGTSGDTQYFGPGTRLTVL.